The subject of this entry is one T cell receptor beta chain. The data originate from a study of control samples from healthy donors and cancer patients. The CDR3 is 16 residues long. V lost 0 bases and J 0 bases, leaving 7 bases between the germline ends. Germline lookup yields CDR1 KGHDR and CDR2 SFDVKD. Measured with immunoSEQ multiplex PCR; TCRdb has only the in-frame clones, and not every one. The data hold over 70,000 clones, with around nine tenths observed a single time. This chain joins TRBV24-1 and TRBJ2-2, with D perhaps matching TRBD1 (5 bases). The origin of this receptor is a woman aged 55-70 years in good health. Sequenced input: blood. CDR3 coding DNA: TGTGCCACCAGTGATTTGGGGGCACCGAACACCGGGGAGCTGTTTTTT. Its protein is CATSDLGAPNTGELFF.